This entry features one T cell receptor beta chain sequence. This clone's antigen is unknown. No much larger clone is present one base from it, and per-base qualities are unavailable. The data originate from a study of CDR3 diversity in severe acne (dated by TCRdb to between 2018 and 2020). Trimming leaves V shorter by 9 bases and J shorter by 5 bases, with the junction holding 11 bases beyond the gene matches. CDR1 KGHDR and CDR2 SFDVKD were looked up in the germline V gene. Including cysteine and phenylalanine, the CDR3 has 14 amino acids. The only DNA kept is the CDR3, 42 bases in frame from the first base. Library preparation used PCR. TCRdb shows the sequencer as Illumina HiSeq 2000. The public reads were reprocessed in TCRdb via fastp at Q25 and MiXCR, keeping in-frame beta chains. Rows are unified per CDR3 protein, each entry keeping the most common DNA and genes. The sample data list 84,000 or so distinct CDR3 sequences, and about 50% of these were observed just once. The ten largest make up 10% of the sample.

The chain uses TRBV24-1 and TRBJ2-5; 7 bases in the middle match TRBD1. The receptor comes from a male donor in good health, serving as a control. Sequenced input: blood. This receptor carries the CDR3 CATAGTVSGETQYF. The bases read TGTGCCACCGCCGGGACAGTTAGTGGGGAGACCCAGTACTTC.